Shown below are 5 T cell receptor beta chains from a single sample sequenced in a study of early T cells in non-severe SARS-CoV-2 infection. TCRdb re-called the 5' RACE reads with MiXCR, one entry per CDR3 protein. The sample gives about 79,000 distinct CDR3 sequences, around 10% of which show up once; 4% to 5% is in the top ten. Sequencing was carried out using whole blood. These receptors all come from an adult who was a healthcare worker with PCR-confirmed SARS-CoV-2 infection or an uninfected control (not recorded which).

The chain couples TRBV4-1 to TRBJ2-7, with TRBD2 matching 10 bases. Germline V lookup: CDR1 MGHRA, CDR2 YSYEKL. Trimming at V came to 4 bases and at J to 3 bases, leaving 9 bases not matched to a gene. This CDR3 comprises 16 residues. The CDR3 DNA reads as TGCGCCAGCAGCCCAGGGATAGCGGGGGGCGTCTACGAGCAGTACTTC. Protein product: CASSPGIAGGVYEQYF.

CDR3 nucleotides: TGTGCCAGCAGCGTAGGGCCCCAGGGAGATGAAGCTTTCTTT. Translating gives CASSVGPQGDEAFF. The rearrangement uses TRBV9 and TRBJ1-1; TRBD1 might be the D (5 bases). Trimming pared 0 bases from V and 7 bases from J, leaving 13 bases between. The germline gives CDR1 SGDLS, CDR2 YYNGEE. The CDR3 extends over 14 amino acids. The variable domain in full, completed from reference TRBV9 and TRBJ1-1, reads DSGVTQTPKHLITATGQRVTLRCSPRSGDLSVYWYQQSLDQGLQFLIQYYNGEERAKGNILERFSAQQFPDLHSELNLSSLELGDSALYFCASSVGPQGDEAFFGQGTRLTVV.

The rearrangement joins TRBV3-1 to TRBJ2-5, with TRBD2 identical over 11 bases. The V gene's germline CDR1 is LGHDT and CDR2 YNNKEL (reference sequence). This CDR3 has 15 amino acids. The V gene end was trimmed by 2 bases and the J gene end by 5 bases; junction bases not matched to a gene: 4. Written as DNA, the CDR3 is TGTGCCAGCAGCCAACGAAGACTAGCGGGGGAGACCCAGTACTTC. Amino acid sequence: CASSQRRLAGETQYF.

This chain connects TRBV20-1 to TRBJ2-5, with 12 positions matching TRBD2. Germline trimming cut 5 bases from V and 3 bases from J; bases unmatched to any gene: 4. The CDR3 totals 14 residues. Germline V CDR1 and CDR2: DFQATT, SNEGSKA (reference sequence). CDR3 sequence (DNA): TGCAGTGCTGGGGGACTAGCGGGTAAAGAGACCCAGTACTTC. It yields the protein CSAGGLAGKETQYF.

In this sample, this clonotype turned up a few times. The chain has TRBV7-9 and TRBJ2-7, with a weak D call TRBD1 (6 bases). The CDR3 totals 13 residues. The V gene lost 7 bases and the J gene lost 1 base, with 11 bases spanning the gap. Germline loops: CDR1 SEHNR, CDR2 FQNEAQ (reference sequence). The CDR3 DNA reads as TGTGCCAGCACCTGGGACATGTCCTACGAGCAGTACTTC. Residues: CASTWDMSYEQYF.